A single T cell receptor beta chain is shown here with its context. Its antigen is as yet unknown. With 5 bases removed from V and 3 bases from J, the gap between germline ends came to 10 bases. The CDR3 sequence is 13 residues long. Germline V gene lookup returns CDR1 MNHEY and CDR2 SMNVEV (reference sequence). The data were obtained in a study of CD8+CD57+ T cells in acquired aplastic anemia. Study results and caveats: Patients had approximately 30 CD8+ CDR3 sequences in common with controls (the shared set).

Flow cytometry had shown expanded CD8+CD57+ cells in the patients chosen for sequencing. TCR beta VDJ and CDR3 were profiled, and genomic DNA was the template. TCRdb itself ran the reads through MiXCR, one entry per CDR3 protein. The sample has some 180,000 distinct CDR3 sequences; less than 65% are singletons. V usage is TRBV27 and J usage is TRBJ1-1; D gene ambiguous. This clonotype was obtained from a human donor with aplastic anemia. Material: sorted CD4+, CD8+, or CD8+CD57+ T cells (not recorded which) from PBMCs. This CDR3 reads CASSHAGYTEAFF. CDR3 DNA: TGTGCCAGCAGTCATGCGGGGTACACTGAAGCTTTCTTT.